This T cell receptor (beta chain) was documented in a study of blood T cell repertoires in COVID-19. Clones were sequenced by immunoSEQ multiplex PCR, and TCRdb holds only the in-frame ones, with some missing. Of about 140,000 clones listed, about 86% are singletons. The germline CDR1 and CDR2 sequences are LGHDT and YNNKEL (reference sequence). J was trimmed by 3 bases and V by 3 bases; bases with no gene match: 4. CDR3 size: 16 residues. The sequence derives from a human donor in a cohort sampled during active COVID-19. The sequenced material came from peripheral blood. The V call is TRBV3-1 (or the pseudogene TRBV3-2), the J call TRBJ1-4, with 10 bases identical to TRBD1. The CDR3 loop is CASSHRQGAPNEKLFF. The CDR3 nucleotides read TGTGCCAGCAGCCACAGACAGGGGGCCCCTAATGAAAAACTGTTTTTT.